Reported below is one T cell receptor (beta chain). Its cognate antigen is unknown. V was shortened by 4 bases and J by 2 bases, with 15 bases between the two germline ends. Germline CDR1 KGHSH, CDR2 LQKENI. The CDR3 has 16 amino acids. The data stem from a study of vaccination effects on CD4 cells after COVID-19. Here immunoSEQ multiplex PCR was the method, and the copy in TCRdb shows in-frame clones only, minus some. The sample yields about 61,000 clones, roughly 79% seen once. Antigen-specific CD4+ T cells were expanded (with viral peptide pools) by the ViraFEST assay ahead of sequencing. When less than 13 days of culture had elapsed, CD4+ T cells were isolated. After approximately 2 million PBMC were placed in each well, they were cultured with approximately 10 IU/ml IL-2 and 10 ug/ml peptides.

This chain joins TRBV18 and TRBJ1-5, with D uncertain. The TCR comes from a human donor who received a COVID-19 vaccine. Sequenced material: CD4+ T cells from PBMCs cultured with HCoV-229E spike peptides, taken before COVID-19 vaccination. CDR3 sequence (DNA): TGTGCCAGCTCACATAGTCCCCTCGGCGGCAATCAGCCCCAGCATTTT. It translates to CASSHSPLGGNQPQHF.